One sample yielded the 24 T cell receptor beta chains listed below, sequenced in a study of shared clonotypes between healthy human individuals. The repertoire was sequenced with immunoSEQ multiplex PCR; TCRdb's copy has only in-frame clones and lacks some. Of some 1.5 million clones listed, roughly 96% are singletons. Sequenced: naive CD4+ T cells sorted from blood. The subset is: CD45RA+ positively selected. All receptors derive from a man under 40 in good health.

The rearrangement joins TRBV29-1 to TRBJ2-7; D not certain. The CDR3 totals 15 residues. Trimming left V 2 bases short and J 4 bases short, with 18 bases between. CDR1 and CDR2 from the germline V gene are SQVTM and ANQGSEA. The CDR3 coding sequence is TGCAGCGTTGAATCCTGGGTTTTGGGATTATACGAGCAGTACTTC. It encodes CSVESWVLGLYEQYF.

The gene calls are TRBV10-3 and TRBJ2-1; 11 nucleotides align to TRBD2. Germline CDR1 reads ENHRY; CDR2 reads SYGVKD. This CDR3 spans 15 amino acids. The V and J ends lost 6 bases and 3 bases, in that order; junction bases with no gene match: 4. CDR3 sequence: CAIRELAGDYNEQFF. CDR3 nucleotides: TGTGCCATCAGGGAACTAGCGGGAGACTACAATGAGCAGTTCTTC.

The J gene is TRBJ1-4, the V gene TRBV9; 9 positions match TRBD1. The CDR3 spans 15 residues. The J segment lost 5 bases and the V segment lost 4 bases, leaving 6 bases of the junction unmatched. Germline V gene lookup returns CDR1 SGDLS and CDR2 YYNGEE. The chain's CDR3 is CASSRPGTGNEKLFF. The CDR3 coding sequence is TGTGCCAGCAGCCGCCCGGGGACAGGGAATGAAAAACTGTTTTTT.

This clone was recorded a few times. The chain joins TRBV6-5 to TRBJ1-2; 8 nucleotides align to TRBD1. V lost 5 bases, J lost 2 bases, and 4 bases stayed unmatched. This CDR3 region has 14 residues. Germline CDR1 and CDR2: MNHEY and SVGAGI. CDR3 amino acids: CASSTGQANYGYTF. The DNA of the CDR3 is TGTGCCAGCAGTACGGGACAGGCGAACTATGGCTACACCTTC.

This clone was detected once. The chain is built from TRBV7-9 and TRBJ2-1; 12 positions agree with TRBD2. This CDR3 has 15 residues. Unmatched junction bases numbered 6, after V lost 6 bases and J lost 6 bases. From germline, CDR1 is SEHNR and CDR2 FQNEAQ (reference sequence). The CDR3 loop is CASSFRLAGANEQFF. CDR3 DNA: TGTGCCAGCAGTTTTCGACTAGCGGGAGCCAATGAGCAGTTCTTC.

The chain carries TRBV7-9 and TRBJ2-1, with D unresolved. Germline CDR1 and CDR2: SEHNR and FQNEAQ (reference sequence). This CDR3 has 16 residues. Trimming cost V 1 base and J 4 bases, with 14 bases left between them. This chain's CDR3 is CASSLGAWTVYNEQFF. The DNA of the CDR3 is TGTGCCAGCAGCTTAGGCGCCTGGACGGTTTACAATGAGCAGTTCTTC.

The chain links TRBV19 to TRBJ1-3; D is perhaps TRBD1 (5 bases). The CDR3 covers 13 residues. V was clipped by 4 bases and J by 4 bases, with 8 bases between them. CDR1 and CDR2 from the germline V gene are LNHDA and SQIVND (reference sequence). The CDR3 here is CASSTGQGNTIYF. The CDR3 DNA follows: TGTGCCAGTAGTACAGGACAAGGAAACACCATATATTTT.

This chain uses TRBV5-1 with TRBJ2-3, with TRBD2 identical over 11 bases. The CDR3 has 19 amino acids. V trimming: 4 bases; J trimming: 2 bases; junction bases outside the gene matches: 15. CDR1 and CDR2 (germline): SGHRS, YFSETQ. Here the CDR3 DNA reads TGCGCCAGCAGCCCTGGACTTCTAGCGGGAGGACATTACACAGATACGCAGTATTTT. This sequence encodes CASSPGLLAGGHYTDTQYF. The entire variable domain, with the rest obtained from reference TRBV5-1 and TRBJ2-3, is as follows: KAGVTQTPRYLIKTRGQQVTLSCSPISGHRSVSWYQQTPGQGLQFLFEYFSETQRNKGNFPGRFSGRQFSNSRSEMNVSTLELGDSALYLCASSPGLLAGGHYTDTQYFGPGTRLTVL.

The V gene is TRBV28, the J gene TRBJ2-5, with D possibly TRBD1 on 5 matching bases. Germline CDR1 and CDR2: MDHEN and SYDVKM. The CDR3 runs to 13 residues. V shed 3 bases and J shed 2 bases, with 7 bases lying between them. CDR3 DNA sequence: TGTGCCAGCAGTTTGTCAGGGCAAGAGACCCAGTACTTC. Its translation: CASSLSGQETQYF.

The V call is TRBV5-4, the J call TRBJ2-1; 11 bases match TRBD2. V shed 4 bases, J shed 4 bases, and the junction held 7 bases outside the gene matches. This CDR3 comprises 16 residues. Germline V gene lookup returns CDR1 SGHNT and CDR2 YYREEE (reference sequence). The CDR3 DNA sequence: TGTGCCAGCAGCGCGGGACTAGCGGTCGAATACAATGAGCAGTTCTTC. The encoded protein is CASSAGLAVEYNEQFF. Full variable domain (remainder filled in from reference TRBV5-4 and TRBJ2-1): ETGVTQSPTHLIKTRGQQVTLRCSSQSGHNTVSWYQQALGQGPQFIFQYYREEENGRGNFPPRFSGLQFPNYSSELNVNALELDDSALYLCASSAGLAVEYNEQFFGPGTRLTVL.

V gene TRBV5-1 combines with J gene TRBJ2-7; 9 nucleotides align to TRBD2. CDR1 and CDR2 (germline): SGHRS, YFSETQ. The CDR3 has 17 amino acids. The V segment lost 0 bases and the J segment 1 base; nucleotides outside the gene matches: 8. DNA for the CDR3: TGCGCCAGCAGCTTGGGGGTTAGCGGGAGACCTTCCTACGAGCAGTACTTC. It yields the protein CASSLGVSGRPSYEQYF.

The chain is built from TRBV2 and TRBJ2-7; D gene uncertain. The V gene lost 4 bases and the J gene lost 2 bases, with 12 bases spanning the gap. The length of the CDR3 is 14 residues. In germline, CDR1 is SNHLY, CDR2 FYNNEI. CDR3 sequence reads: CASSGPLPTYEQYF. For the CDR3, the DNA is TGTGCCAGCAGTGGACCGCTACCTACCTACGAGCAGTACTTC.

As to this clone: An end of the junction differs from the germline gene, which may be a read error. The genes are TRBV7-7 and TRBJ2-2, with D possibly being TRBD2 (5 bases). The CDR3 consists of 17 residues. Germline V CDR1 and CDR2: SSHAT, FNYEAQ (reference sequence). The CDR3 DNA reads TGTGCTAGCAGCTTAGCGCCTTACAGAGCGAACACCGGGGAGCTGTTTTTT. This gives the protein CASSLAPYRANTGELFF.

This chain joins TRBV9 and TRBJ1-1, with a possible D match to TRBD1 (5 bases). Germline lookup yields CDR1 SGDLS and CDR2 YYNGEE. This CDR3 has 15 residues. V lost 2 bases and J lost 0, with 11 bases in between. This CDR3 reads CASSVGGGLNTEAFF. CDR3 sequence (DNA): TGTGCCAGCAGCGTTGGGGGAGGTCTGAACACTGAAGCTTTCTTT.

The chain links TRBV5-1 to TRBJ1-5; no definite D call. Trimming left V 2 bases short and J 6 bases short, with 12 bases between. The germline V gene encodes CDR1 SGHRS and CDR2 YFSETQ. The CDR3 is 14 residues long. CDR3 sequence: CASSFGVVGQPQHF. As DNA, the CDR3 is TGCGCCAGCAGCTTCGGGGTTGTCGGTCAGCCCCAGCATTTT.

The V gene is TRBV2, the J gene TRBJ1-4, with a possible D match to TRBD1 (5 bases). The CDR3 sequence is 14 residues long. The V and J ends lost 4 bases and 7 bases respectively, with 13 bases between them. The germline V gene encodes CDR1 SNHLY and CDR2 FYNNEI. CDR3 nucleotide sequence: TGTGCCAGCAGTGTTTCAGGGATAGGTGAAAAACTGTTTTTT. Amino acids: CASSVSGIGEKLFF.

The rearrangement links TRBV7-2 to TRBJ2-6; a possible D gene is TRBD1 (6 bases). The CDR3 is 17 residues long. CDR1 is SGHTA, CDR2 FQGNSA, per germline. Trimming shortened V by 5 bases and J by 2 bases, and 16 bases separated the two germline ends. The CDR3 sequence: CASSPRRTAPGANVLTF. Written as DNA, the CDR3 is TGTGCCAGCAGCCCCCGGCGGACAGCACCTGGGGCCAACGTCCTGACTTTC.

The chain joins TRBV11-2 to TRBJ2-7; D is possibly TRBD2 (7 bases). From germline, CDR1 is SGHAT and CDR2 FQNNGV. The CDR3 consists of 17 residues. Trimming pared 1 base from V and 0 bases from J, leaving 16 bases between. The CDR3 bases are TGTGCCAGCAGCTTAGCTGGGGGGGCAGGGTTCTCCTACGAGCAGTACTTC. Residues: CASSLAGGAGFSYEQYF.

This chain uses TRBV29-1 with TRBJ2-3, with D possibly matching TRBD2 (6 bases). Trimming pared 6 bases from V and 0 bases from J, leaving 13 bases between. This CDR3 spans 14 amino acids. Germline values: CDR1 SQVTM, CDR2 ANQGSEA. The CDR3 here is CSVSDSGSTDTQYF. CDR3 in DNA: TGCAGCGTGTCAGATAGCGGAAGCACAGATACGCAGTATTTT.

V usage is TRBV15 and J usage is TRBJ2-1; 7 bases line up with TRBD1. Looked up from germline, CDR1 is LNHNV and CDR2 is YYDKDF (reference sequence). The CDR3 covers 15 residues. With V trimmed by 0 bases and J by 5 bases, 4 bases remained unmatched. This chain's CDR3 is CATSRDNGQDNEQFF. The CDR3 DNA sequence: TGTGCCACCAGCAGAGACAACGGACAGGACAATGAGCAGTTCTTC.

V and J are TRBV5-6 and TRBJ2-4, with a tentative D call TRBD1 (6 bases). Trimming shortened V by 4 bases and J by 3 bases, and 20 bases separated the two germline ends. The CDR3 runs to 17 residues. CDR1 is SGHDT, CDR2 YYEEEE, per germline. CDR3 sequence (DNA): TGTGCCAGCAGCGTGCCGGGACAAGGTTTCCACAAAAACATTCAGTACTTC. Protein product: CASSVPGQGFHKNIQYF.

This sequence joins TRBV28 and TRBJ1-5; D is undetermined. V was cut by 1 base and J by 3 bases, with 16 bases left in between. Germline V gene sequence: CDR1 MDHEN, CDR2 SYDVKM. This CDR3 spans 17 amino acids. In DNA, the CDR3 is TGTGCCAGCAGTTTATTTTCTCACGGCAGACCCAATCAGCCCCAGCATTTT. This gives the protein CASSLFSHGRPNQPQHF.

CDR3 bases: TGTGCCAGCAGCCCAATGGCTAGCGGACAAGAGACCCAGTACTTC. It yields the protein CASSPMASGQETQYF. The genes are TRBV7-6 and TRBJ2-5; TRBD2 matches at 7 bases. J was trimmed by 2 bases and V by 5 bases; bases with no gene match: 8. This CDR3 spans 15 amino acids. Germline lookup yields CDR1 SGHVS and CDR2 FNYEAQ.

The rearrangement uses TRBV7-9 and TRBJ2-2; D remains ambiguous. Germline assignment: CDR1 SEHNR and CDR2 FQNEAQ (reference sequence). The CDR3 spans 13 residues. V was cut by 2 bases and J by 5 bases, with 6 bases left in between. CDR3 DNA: TGTGCCAGCAGCTTACCATGGACCGGGGAGCTGTTTTTT. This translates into CASSLPWTGELFF.